This TCR beta chain was retrieved from a study of glioma-infiltrating T cells. At the level of the study: Approximately 990,000 peripheral T cells were targeted at about 4.5- to 10-fold coverage. Whole-study findings and limits: A blood CDR3 motif signature was depleted in highly divergent patients.

Amplification of TCR alpha and beta CDR3 regions from RNA used iRepertoire nested multiplex PCR. TCRdb used MiXCR to reprocess the multiplex PCR reads, holding one entry per CDR3 protein. Altogether more than 350,000 distinct CDR3 sequences are present, around 45% being singletons, with the ten largest covering 12%. The CDR3 sequence is 13 residues long. Per the germline V gene, CDR1 is DFQATT and CDR2 is SNEGSKA (reference sequence). V was shortened by 4 bases and J by 9 bases, with 13 bases between the two germline ends. In the case of this clonotype: The antigen is unknown.

The chain couples TRBV20-1 to TRBJ1-6; unclear D gene. This receptor was identified in a human donor with low-grade glioma or glioblastoma, undergoing nonglioma brain surgery, or in good health (not recorded which). The source material was glioma tissue, nonneoplastic brain tissue, or PBMCs (not recorded which). This chain's CDR3 is CSAIGNLGSPLHF. The CDR3 coding sequence is TGCAGTGCTATTGGGAATCTGGGTTCACCCCTCCACTTT.